This record looks at one T cell receptor (beta chain) sequence and its context. The sample belongs to a study of blood T cell repertoires in COVID-19. Study information: Specimens from acute and convalescent COVID-19 originated in the United States, Italy and Spain. From T cells, B-cell-depleted T cells, or PBMCs came the material, which was cDNA or gDNA.

In the authors' methods: Amplification of reference gene primers was used by the study to estimate nucleated cell counts. The method was immunoSEQ multiplex PCR; TCRdb's version includes in-frame clones alone and lacks a portion of them. V and J calls and clone size follow that table, whereas D and trimming were derived from the DNA. This sample has roughly 200,000 clones, with 85% to 90% found just once. Trimming at V came to 8 bases and at J to 3 bases, leaving 19 bases not matched to a gene. This CDR3 comprises 18 residues. Germline CDR1 and CDR2: MRHNA and SNTAGT. The rearrangement links TRBV6-4 to TRBJ2-3; 8 bases map to TRBD1. Specimen: peripheral blood. The source is a man aged 35-49 years with active or convalescent COVID-19. This CDR3 reads CASSYYSEPGQATDTQYF. The CDR3 coding sequence is TGTGCCAGCTCTTACTACTCCGAACCGGGACAGGCGACAGATACGCAGTATTTT.